The 5 T cell receptor beta chains below all came from one sample that was sequenced in a study of early T cells in non-severe SARS-CoV-2 infection. One entry per CDR3 protein results from TCRdb running MiXCR on the 5' RACE reads. The table includes about 98,000 distinct CDR3 sequences, 8% to 13% detected once. The sample taken for sequencing was whole blood. These receptors all stem from an adult who was a healthcare worker with PCR-confirmed SARS-CoV-2 infection or an uninfected control (not recorded which).

This clonotype was detected many times. The CDR3 nucleotides are TGTGCCAGCAGCTCAGACAGGGCGAACACCGGGGAGCTGTTTTTT. Amino acids: CASSSDRANTGELFF. The chain is built from TRBV11-1 and TRBJ2-2, with 7 nucleotides matching TRBD1. CDR3 length: 15 residues. Trimming took 4 bases from V and 0 from J; bases not matched to a gene: 2. Germline CDR1 reads SGHAT; CDR2 reads FQDESV (reference sequence).

Written as DNA, the CDR3 is TGCAGTGCTAGAGCCAGGGGAGAGTCCTATAATTCACCCCTCCACTTT. It translates to CSARARGESYNSPLHF. The chain employs TRBV20-1 and TRBJ1-6, with TRBD1 as a possible D gene (6 bases). Trimming cost V 1 base and J 1 base, with 11 bases left between them. CDR3 size: 16 residues. Per the germline V gene, CDR1 is DFQATT and CDR2 is SNEGSKA (reference sequence).

This clonotype was seen at least ten times. V gene TRBV5-1 combines with J gene TRBJ2-7, with 8 bases matching TRBD2. V lost 5 bases to trimming and J lost 3 bases; unmatched junction nucleotides: 4. In germline, CDR1 is SGHRS, CDR2 YFSETQ. This CDR3 has 13 residues. CDR3 protein: CASSPGGFYEQYF. The CDR3 region has the DNA TGCGCCAGCAGTCCGGGAGGGTTCTACGAGCAGTACTTC.

This clonotype showed up just a few times. The CDR3 region is CASSSRGGGETQYF. The CDR3 nucleotides are TGTGCCAGCAGCTCCCGGGGGGGCGGCGAGACCCAGTACTTC. The chain has TRBV11-2 and TRBJ2-5; 8 bases agree with TRBD2. Germline-derived CDR1 and CDR2 are SGHAT and FQNNGV. The CDR3 is 14 residues long. V gave up 4 bases and J gave up 5 bases; unmatched junction bases: 6.

The rearrangement links TRBV12-5 to TRBJ2-1; D might be TRBD1 (6 bases). There are 13 residues in the CDR3. The V and J ends lost 1 base and 6 bases respectively, with 7 bases between them. CDR1 and CDR2 from the germline V gene are LGHNT and FRNRAP. The CDR3 reads CASGLGTANEQFF. For the CDR3, the DNA is TGTGCTAGTGGTTTGGGGACAGCCAATGAGCAGTTCTTC.